This T cell receptor beta chain was sequenced in a study of shared clonotypes between healthy human individuals (TCRdb year 2020). At the level of the whole study: A few men and a couple of women, aged 18 to 49 years, made up the cohort. Per donor, three plates each were used for CD4 naive and CD4 memory, two for CD8 naive, and one for CD8 memory. Blood TCR repertoires of several healthy adults were deeply sequenced to estimate repertoire size and the extent of clonotype sharing between individuals. Libraries were prepared and TCR repertoires were sequenced by different laboratories using diverse techniques, in order to increase sequencing depth and limit assay-specific biases. Per donor, leukapheresis produced somewhere between about 0.94 and 8.9 billion PBMCs.

Using the deep immunoSEQ assay, TCR CDR3 regions were amplified from genomic DNA by multiplex PCR. Extracted genomic DNA from each cell subset was spread evenly across all wells of several immunoSEQ 96-well plates, with each plate serving as a replicate. For sorted subsets, each replicate PCR was loaded with approximately 190 ng genomic DNA, equivalent to about 30,000 T cell genomes. Purified libraries were measured with a Qubit 3.0 fluorometer, size-checked on a Bioanalyzer 2100, and measured again with the KAPA Library Quantification kit. A separate single-read 150-cycle Illumina NextSeq 550 flow cell was used to sequence each immunoSEQ 96-well plate. In the authors' own workflow: Because only junctional sequences without quality scores were contained in the immunoSEQ output, filtering matching that applied to full-length reads could not be performed. To assign V/J genes and CDR3, sequences were annotated using PyIR, a Python wrapper for IgBLAST v1.9, with IMGT germline references. Any read was removed if the V/J assignment was weak (E-value above 1e-6), the CDR3 was missing, or the read contained stop codons, out-of-frame junctions, or ambiguous translated residues. V3J clonotypes were defined as sequences sharing the same inferred V gene, J gene, and CDR3 amino acid sequence. To compute the percentage overlap between repertoires, the number of shared unique clonotypes was divided by the size of the smaller repertoire. Richness of each repertoire was evaluated using RTK rarefaction, the Chao1 estimator, and Recon v2.1 estimates of unobserved clonotypes. Generation probabilities for all TCRbeta clonotypes obtained by the gDNA method from several donors were computed using OLGA. TCRdb obtained this table from immuneACCESS and retained in-frame rearrangements with V and J assigned. These tables miss some clones; where compared with another copy, unresolved V genes account for less than half of the shortfall, and the remainder is unexplained. V, J and clone size reflect that table, while D and trimming were determined from the DNA. This sample lists around 990,000 clones; 60% to 85% were detected once. The leading ten clones occupy approximately 0.95% of the sample.

Donors were healthy HIV-negative adults with no recently reported acute infections or vaccinations. Only Caucasian adults living in Nashville, Tennessee, USA were represented among the donors. CD4+ T cells were enriched by magnetic negative selection; naive cells were then positively selected on CD45RA, and the negative fraction formed the memory subset. Blood was collected by leukapheresis, and PBMCs were isolated by Ficoll-Histopaque density gradient centrifugation and then cryopreserved in liquid nitrogen vapor phase. Analytical flow cytometry was used to check the purity and quantity of each magnetically sorted T cell population. Each sorted fraction had its genomic DNA isolated and then quantified by UV absorbance on a Nanodrop 2000c. A word on this clone: It has no known antigen specificity. Base qualities are not at hand, and no much larger clone is one base apart.

Summary of the overall study and its limitations: Naive subsets generally had larger estimated clonotype richness than memory subsets did. Because the study included a small number of donors, the genetic and exposure-history diversity represented was limited. Higher generation probabilities were observed for clonotypes shared by all four sorted-subset donors than for non-shared clonotypes. Sampling was restricted to blood, and TCR repertoires in tissues likely differ from the TCR repertoires found in blood. Pairwise subsampling indicated that sequencing depth was expected to affect the degree of clonotype sharing among donors. Rarefaction of sorted-subset datasets indicated incomplete sequencing despite the large sequencing depth. When several donors were compared, the shared fraction of clonotypes was about 5% for naive CD4, approximately 3.5% for naive CD8, roughly 2.5% for memory CD4, and 0.35% to 0.5% for memory CD8.

The TCR sequence derives from a man younger than 35 in good health. Some clones in this sample may be carry-over from other donors' samples. The source material was memory CD4+ T cells from PBMCs. The intended sense of this specimen's cell subset or site label: CD45RA-negative fraction.

In nucleotides, the sequence is TGTGCCAGCAGCGTAGAGAGCCAGGCCAACACTGAAGCTTTCTTT. Its protein reads: CASSVESQANTEAFF. The receptor chain draws on TRBV9 and TRBJ1-1, with the D gene not clear enough to name. Reading the germline V gene gives CDR1 SGDLS and CDR2 YYNGEE. V was cut back by 0 bases and J by 2 bases, leaving a gap of 11 bases between them. The CDR3 goes from the cysteine to the phenylalanine over 15 residues. The read is trimmed to its CDR3 DNA, 45 bases read in frame from base 1.